The sequence of this T cell receptor beta chain was determined in a study of CD8 T cells in Susac syndrome. It was negative isolation that provided the CD8+ and CD4+ T cells, whereas TEMRA cells were enriched by FACS. An input of roughly 0.5 to 1 ug of RNA was subjected to reverse transcription using random hexamers. TCRdb passed the immunoSEQ multiplex PCR reads through MiXCR, listing each CDR3 protein once. The sample has approximately 200,000 distinct CDR3 sequences, approximately 95% seen once. V dropped 5 bases and J dropped 3; count of bases not matched to a gene: 8. Germline V gene data show CDR1 as MNHEY and CDR2 as SMNVEV (reference sequence). This CDR3 has 15 amino acids.

The material sequenced was CD4+ T cells from PBMCs. J is TRBJ1-1 and V is TRBV27; 8 bases fit TRBD1. The source of this sequence is a human donor with multiple sclerosis. CDR3 DNA: TGTGCCAGCAGTCCCTATCCGACAGGGGACACTGAAGCTTTCTTT. It is translated as CASSPYPTGDTEAFF.